This T cell receptor (beta chain) comes out of a study of T cell responses to AZD1222 COVID-19 vaccine. As concerns this clone: Its antigen is not known.

Regarding the study as a whole: Females outnumbered males among donors, who were mostly white British; clonal diversity was possibly underestimated. Rises in breadth and depth of Spike-specific TCRs came after two AZD1222 doses.

V was pared by 2 bases and J by 1 base, with 5 bases between. Germline CDR1 and CDR2: LNHNV and YYDKDF (reference sequence). This CDR3 spans 14 amino acids. Measured with immunoSEQ multiplex PCR; TCRdb has only the in-frame clones, and not every one. This table holds 95,000 to 150,000 clones, around 92% found once. Sequenced here: peripheral blood, sampled on day 0 of AZD1222 vaccination. The chain couples TRBV15 to TRBJ2-2; unclear D gene. The TCR originated in an adult in good health. The DNA for the CDR3 is TGTGCCACCAGCAGACGTAAGAACACCGGGGAGCTGTTTTTT. As protein: CATSRRKNTGELFF.